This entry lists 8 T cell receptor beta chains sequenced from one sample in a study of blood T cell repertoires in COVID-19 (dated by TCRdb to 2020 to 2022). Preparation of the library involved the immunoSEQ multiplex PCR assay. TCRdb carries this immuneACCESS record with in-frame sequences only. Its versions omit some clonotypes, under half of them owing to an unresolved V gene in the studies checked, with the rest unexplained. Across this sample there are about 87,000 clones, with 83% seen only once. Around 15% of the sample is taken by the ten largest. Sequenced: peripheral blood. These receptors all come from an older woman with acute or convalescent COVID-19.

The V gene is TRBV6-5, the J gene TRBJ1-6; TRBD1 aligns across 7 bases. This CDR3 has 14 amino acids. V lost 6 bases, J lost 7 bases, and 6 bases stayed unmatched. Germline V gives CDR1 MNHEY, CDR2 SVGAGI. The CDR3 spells CASSDGTANSPLHF. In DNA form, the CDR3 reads TGTGCCAGCAGCGACGGGACAGCGAATTCACCCCTCCACTTT.

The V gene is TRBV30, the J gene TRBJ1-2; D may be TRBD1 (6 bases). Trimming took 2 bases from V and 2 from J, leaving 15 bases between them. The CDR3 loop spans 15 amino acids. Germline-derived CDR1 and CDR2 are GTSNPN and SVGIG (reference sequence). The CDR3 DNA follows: TGTGCCTGGAGTTCATACCCAGGACAGAACTATGGCTACACCTTC. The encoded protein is CAWSSYPGQNYGYTF.

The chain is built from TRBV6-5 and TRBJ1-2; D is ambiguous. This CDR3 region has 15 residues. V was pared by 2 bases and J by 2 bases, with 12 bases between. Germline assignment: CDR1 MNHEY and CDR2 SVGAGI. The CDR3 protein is CASSYGSPGNYGYTF. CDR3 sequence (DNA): TGTGCCAGCAGTTACGGGTCTCCGGGGAACTATGGCTACACCTTC.

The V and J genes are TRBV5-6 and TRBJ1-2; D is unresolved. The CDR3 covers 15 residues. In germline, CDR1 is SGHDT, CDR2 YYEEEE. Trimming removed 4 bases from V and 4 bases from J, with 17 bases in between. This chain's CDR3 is CASSPGSLTFYGYTF. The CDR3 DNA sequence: TGTGCCAGCAGCCCGGGATCCCTCACCTTCTATGGCTACACCTTC.

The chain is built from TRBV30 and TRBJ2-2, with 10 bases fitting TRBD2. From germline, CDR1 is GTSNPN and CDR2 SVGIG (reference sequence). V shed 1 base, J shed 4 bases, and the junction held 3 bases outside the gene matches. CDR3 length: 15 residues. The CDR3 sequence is CAWSGLAGRTGELFF. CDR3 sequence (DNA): TGTGCCTGGAGTGGACTAGCGGGTCGCACCGGGGAGCTGTTTTTT.

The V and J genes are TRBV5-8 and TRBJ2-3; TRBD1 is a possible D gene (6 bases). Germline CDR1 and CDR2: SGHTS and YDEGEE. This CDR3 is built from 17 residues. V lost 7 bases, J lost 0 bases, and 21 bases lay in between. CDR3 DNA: TGTGCCAGCGGAGATGGACAGCTAAGATCTAGCACAGATACGCAGTATTTT. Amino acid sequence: CASGDGQLRSSTDTQYF.

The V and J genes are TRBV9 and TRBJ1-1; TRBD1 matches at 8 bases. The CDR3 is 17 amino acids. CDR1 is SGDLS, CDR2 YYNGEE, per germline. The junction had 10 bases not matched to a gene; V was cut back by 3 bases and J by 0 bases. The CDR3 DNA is TGTGCCAGCAGCGCTCAGGGGGCCCCCTGGATGAACACTGAAGCTTTCTTT. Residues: CASSAQGAPWMNTEAFF.

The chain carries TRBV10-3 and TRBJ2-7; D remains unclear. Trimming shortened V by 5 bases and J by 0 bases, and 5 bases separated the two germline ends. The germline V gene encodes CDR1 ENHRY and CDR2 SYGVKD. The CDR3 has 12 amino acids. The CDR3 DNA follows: TGTGCCATCAGTCCTAGCTCCTACGAGCAGTACTTC. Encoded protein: CAISPSSYEQYF.